This T cell receptor beta chain was recovered during a study of control samples from healthy donors and cancer patients. TCRdb keeps only in-frame clones here, not all; method: immunoSEQ multiplex PCR. Of 90,000 to 100,000 clones in the sample, 75% to 85% were seen once. The CDR3 has 12 amino acids. As concerns this clone: Mismatch with germline at one junction end may stem from a read error.

J is TRBJ2-3 and V is TRBV12-3 or TRBV12-4; a weak D match, TRBD1 (5 bases). Sequences were obtained from blood. The TCR comes from a woman in her twenties or thirties in good health. The CDR3 spells CASSLSTGTQYF. The CDR3 nucleotides are TGTGCCAGCAGCCTTTCTACAGGTACGCAGTATTTT.